This TCR beta chain was sequenced during a study of CD8+ T cells in alopecia areata. Study at large: Oral tofacitinib (5 to 10 mg twice daily) was administered to treated patients. The percentage of affected scalp area served as the score of severity for treated patients.

The treatment here: oral pan-JAK inhibitor, 5-10 mg twice daily. General study points: Scalp clonality and expanded CD8+ clones among the top 100 were significantly decreased by tofacitinib.

This clone was counted at least ten times. Antigen: not known. V lost 4 bases and J lost 8; bases outside the gene matches: 14. Germline V gives CDR1 SGHDT, CDR2 YYEEEE. The CDR3 consists of 15 residues. RNA, once extracted, was reverse transcribed into cDNA for use as the sequencing template. Clones were sequenced by immunoSEQ multiplex PCR, and TCRdb holds only the in-frame ones, with some missing. The repertoire includes around 270,000 clones, roughly 64% of them detected once, and roughly 1.8% sits in the top ten. This TCR was sampled from a human donor with alopecia areata. The V call is TRBV5-6, the J call TRBJ1-2, with 7 positions matching TRBD1. Material: CD4+ T cells sorted from blood, obtained at week 24, from a patient treated with tofacitinib. The CDR3 spells CASSPLTGVEDGYTF. In DNA, the CDR3 is TGTGCCAGCAGCCCCCTCACAGGGGTAGAGGACGGCTACACCTTC.